This T cell receptor (beta chain) was identified in a study of T cell responses to AZD1222 COVID-19 vaccine. Study-wide findings and caveats: The span of vaccine-associated CD4 TCRs extended across spike, with dominance at 160-218 and 743-854. Seropositive AZD1222 recipients at baseline numbered only five or six.

Clones were read by immunoSEQ multiplex PCR, and TCRdb kept only the in-frame ones, dropping some. The data contain some 120,000 clones, just under 95% of them singletons. The sample holds one count of this clone. Its antigen remains unidentified. V gave up 3 bases and J gave up 6 bases; unmatched junction bases: 5. The CDR3 is 14 amino acids. Germline CDR1 is MDHEN and CDR2 is SYDVKM. V gene TRBV28 combines with J gene TRBJ2-1; 7 nucleotides match TRBD2. This clonotype was obtained from an adult in good health. Sequences were derived from peripheral blood, sampled on day 0 of AZD1222 vaccination. CDR3 region: CASSLSSGPNEQFF. In DNA form, the CDR3 reads TGTGCCAGCAGTTTGAGTAGCGGGCCCAATGAGCAGTTCTTC.